These T cell receptor beta chains were read from a single sample in a study of T cell responses to AZD1222 COVID-19 vaccine. Sequencing was performed with immunoSEQ multiplex PCR; in TCRdb, only in-frame clones are kept and a portion is missing. The sample has approximately 99,000 clones, just over 85% seen once. This material consisted of peripheral blood, taken on day 0 of AZD1222 vaccination. These receptors were taken from an adult in good health. Each CDR3 is given with its conserved first and last residue. The D gene is left open where the match is weak. Where a row states a size, it is once, few, many or the class of an expanded clone; other rows omit it.

v_call	clone_size	j_call	d_call	cdr3_aa	cdr3_nt
TRBV30	NA	TRBJ2-3	NA	CAWKAVQGTDTQYF	TGTGCCTGGAAGGCGGTCCAGGGCACAGATACGCAGTATTTT
TRBV4-2	NA	TRBJ2-2	NA	CASSQTGWVGELFF	TGTGCCAGCAGCCAAACCGGGTGGGTCGGGGAGCTGTTTTTT
TRBV14	NA	TRBJ2-5	TRBD2	CASSQTRGVRETQYF	TGTGCCAGCAGCCAGACCCGGGGGGTGAGGGAGACCCAGTACTTC
TRBV5-4	NA	TRBJ1-2	NA	CASSLVGAGYGYTF	TGTGCCAGCAGCTTGGTAGGGGCGGGCTATGGCTACACCTTC
TRBV28	few	TRBJ1-1	NA	CASSPSGDLMNTEAFF	TGTGCCAGCAGTCCCTCGGGGGATTTGATGAACACTGAAGCTTTCTTT
TRBV18	NA	TRBJ2-1	NA	CASSPRSSYNEQFF	TGTGCCAGCTCACCACGCAGCTCCTACAATGAGCAGTTCTTC
TRBV10-3	NA	TRBJ1-3	NA	CAISEVGSGNTIYF	TGTGCCATCAGTGAAGTTGGGTCTGGAAACACCATATATTTT
TRBV5-1	NA	TRBJ2-2	NA	CASSLVGRANTGELFF	TGCGCCAGCAGCTTGGTGGGACGGGCAAACACCGGGGAGCTGTTTTTT
TRBV6-6	NA	TRBJ1-5	NA	CASTPQGSNQPQHF	TGTGCCAGCACACCGCAGGGGAGCAATCAGCCCCAGCATTTT
TRBV19	NA	TRBJ1-1	NA	CASSGALNTEAFF	TGTGCCAGTAGTGGGGCCCTTAACACTGAAGCTTTCTTT
TRBV12-3/TRBV12-4	NA	TRBJ1-5	NA	CASSSVDNQPQHF	TGTGCCAGCAGTTCTGTCGATAATCAGCCCCAGCATTTT
TRBV7-2	NA	TRBJ1-3	NA	CASSLGPGSGNTIYF	TGTGCCAGCAGCTTAGGCCCAGGCTCTGGAAACACCATATATTTT
TRBV9	NA	TRBJ1-3	NA	CASSVEAGNTIYF	TGTGCCAGCAGCGTAGAAGCTGGAAACACCATATATTTT
TRBV30	once	TRBJ2-7	TRBD1	CAWSGGQGAHEQYF	TGTGCCTGGAGTGGAGGACAGGGGGCCCACGAGCAGTACTTC
TRBV5-1	NA	TRBJ1-2	NA	CASSLGRGSYGYTF	TGCGCCAGCAGCTTGGGCAGGGGATCCTATGGCTACACCTTC
TRBV7-7	NA	TRBJ2-7	TRBD1	CASSQGRGQGYEQYF	TGTGCCAGCAGTCAAGGGCGGGGACAGGGTTACGAGCAGTACTTC
TRBV7-2	few	TRBJ1-4	NA	CASSLGTSNEKLFF	TGTGCCAGCAGCCTCGGGACAAGTAATGAAAAACTGTTTTTT
TRBV28	NA	TRBJ1-5	TRBD1	CASSLSGQGGIQPQHF	TGTGCCAGCAGTTTATCCGGACAGGGCGGAATTCAGCCCCAGCATTTT
TRBV19	NA	TRBJ2-7	NA	CASRPGQGINEQYF	TGTGCCAGTAGGCCGGGGCAGGGAATTAACGAGCAGTACTTC
TRBV29-1	once	TRBJ1-2	NA	CSVAVGDSNYGYTF	TGCAGCGTGGCAGTCGGGGACTCAAACTATGGCTACACCTTC
TRBV12-3/TRBV12-4	NA	TRBJ2-7	NA	CASSPDSSYEQYF	TGTGCCAGCAGCCCGGACAGTTCCTACGAGCAGTACTTC
TRBV5-6	NA	TRBJ1-6	TRBD1	CASRFRDRGSPLHF	TGTGCCAGCAGGTTCCGGGACAGGGGTTCACCCCTCCACTTT
TRBV7-7	NA	TRBJ2-5	NA	CASSFVWGAETQYF	TGTGCCAGCAGCTTCGTGTGGGGGGCCGAGACCCAGTACTTC
TRBV30	NA	TRBJ1-4	TRBD1	CAWNRTRGQGNEKLFF	TGTGCCTGGAACAGAACCAGGGGGCAGGGTAATGAAAAACTGTTTTTT
TRBV18	NA	TRBJ2-2	NA	CASSPNPGSGTGELFF	TGTGCCAGCTCACCGAATCCAGGGTCAGGAACCGGGGAGCTGTTTTTT
TRBV4-2	once	TRBJ2-3	NA	CASSSYRGTDTQYF	TGTGCCAGCAGCTCATACAGGGGCACAGATACGCAGTATTTT
TRBV6-5	NA	TRBJ1-5	NA	CASKQQVFNQPQHF	TGTGCCAGCAAACAACAGGTCTTCAATCAGCCCCAGCATTTT
TRBV6-5	NA	TRBJ1-1	NA	CASKRWAILNTEAFF	TGTGCCAGCAAACGGTGGGCGATTTTGAACACTGAAGCTTTCTTT
TRBV7-6	NA	TRBJ1-1	NA	CASSLDRNTEAFF	TGTGCCAGCAGCCTCGACAGGAACACTGAAGCTTTCTTT
TRBV6-2/TRBV6-3	NA	TRBJ2-2	NA	CASSQAADTGELFF	TGTGCCAGCAGTCAAGCGGCCGACACCGGGGAGCTGTTTTTT
TRBV9	NA	TRBJ1-2	NA	CASSVEVAPRANYGYTF	TGTGCCAGCAGCGTAGAGGTGGCACCTAGAGCTAACTATGGCTACACCTTC
TRBV10-3	NA	TRBJ1-2	NA	CAISQGGYGYTF	TGTGCCATCAGTCAAGGGGGATATGGCTACACCTTC
TRBV19	NA	TRBJ1-3	NA	CASSIGTDGFSGNTIYF	TGTGCCAGTAGTATCGGGACGGATGGATTCTCTGGAAACACCATATATTTT
TRBV27	NA	TRBJ2-1	TRBD2	CASTLAGSDYNEQFF	TGTGCCAGCACTCTAGCGGGCAGCGACTACAATGAGCAGTTCTTC
TRBV5-1	NA	TRBJ1-3	NA	CASSSGDSGNTIYF	TGCGCCAGCAGCTCTGGGGACTCTGGAAACACCATATATTTT
TRBV5-1	NA	TRBJ2-3	NA	CASSLDGTDTQYF	TGCGCCAGCAGCTTGGATGGGACAGATACGCAGTATTTT